This T cell receptor (beta chain) stems from a study of blood T cell repertoires in COVID-19. Study as a whole: Nucleic acid was either cDNA or gDNA, and it came from T cells, B-cell-depleted T cells, or PBMCs.

As handled by the study authors: The authors estimated nucleated cell counts from reference gene primer amplification. Produced via immunoSEQ multiplex PCR; TCRdb's table is partial and in-frame only. V and J calls and clone size follow that table, whereas D and trimming were derived from the DNA. The repertoire holds 150,000 or so clones, roughly 90% seen once, with around 7% in the top ten. The CDR3 is made up of 16 amino acids. Trimming cost V 0 bases and J 0 bases, with 6 bases left between them. Per germline, CDR1 LGHNA and CDR2 YSLEER. Recovery among Cohort 3 donors was established by two negative PCRs, clearance, or symptom resolution.

V gene TRBV4-3 combines with J gene TRBJ1-6; D unresolved. The receptor was isolated from a woman aged 50 to 65 who had recovered from COVID-19. The sample was PBMCs or T cells enriched from blood (not recorded which). The CDR3 region has the DNA TGCGCCAGCAGCCAAGATCCAGGCTCCTATAATTCACCCCTCCACTTT. Translated, it gives CASSQDPGSYNSPLHF.